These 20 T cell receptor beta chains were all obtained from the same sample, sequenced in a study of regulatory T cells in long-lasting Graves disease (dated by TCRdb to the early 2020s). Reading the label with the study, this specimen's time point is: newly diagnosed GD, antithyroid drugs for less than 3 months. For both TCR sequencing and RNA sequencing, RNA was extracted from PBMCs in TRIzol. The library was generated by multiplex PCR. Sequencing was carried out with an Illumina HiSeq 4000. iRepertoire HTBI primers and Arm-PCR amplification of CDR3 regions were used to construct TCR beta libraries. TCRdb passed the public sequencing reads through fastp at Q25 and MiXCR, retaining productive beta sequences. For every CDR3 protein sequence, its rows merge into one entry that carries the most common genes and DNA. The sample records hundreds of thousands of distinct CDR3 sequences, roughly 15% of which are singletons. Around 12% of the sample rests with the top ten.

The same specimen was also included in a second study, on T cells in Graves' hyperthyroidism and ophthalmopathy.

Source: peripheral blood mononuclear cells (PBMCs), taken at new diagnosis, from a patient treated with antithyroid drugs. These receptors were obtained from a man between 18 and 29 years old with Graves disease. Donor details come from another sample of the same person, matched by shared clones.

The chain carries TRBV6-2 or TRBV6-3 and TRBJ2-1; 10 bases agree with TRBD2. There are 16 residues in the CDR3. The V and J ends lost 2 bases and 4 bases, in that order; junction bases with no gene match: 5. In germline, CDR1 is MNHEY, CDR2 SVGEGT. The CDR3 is CASSYGGTSAYNEQFF. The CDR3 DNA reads TGTGCCAGCAGTTACGGGGGGACTAGCGCTTACAATGAGCAGTTCTTC.

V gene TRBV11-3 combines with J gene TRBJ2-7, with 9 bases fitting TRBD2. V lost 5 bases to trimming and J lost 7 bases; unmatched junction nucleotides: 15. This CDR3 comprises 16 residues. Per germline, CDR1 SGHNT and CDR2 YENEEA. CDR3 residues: CASSRRTSENPREQYF. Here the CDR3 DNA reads TGTGCCAGCAGCCGAAGGACTAGCGAAAACCCTAGGGAGCAGTACTTC. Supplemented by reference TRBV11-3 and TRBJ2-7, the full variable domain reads EAGVVQSPRYKIIEKKQPVAFWCNPISGHNTLYWYLQNLGQGPELLIRYENEEAVDDSQLPKDRFSAERLKGVDSTLKIQPAELGDSAVYLCASSRRTSENPREQYFGPGTRLTVT.

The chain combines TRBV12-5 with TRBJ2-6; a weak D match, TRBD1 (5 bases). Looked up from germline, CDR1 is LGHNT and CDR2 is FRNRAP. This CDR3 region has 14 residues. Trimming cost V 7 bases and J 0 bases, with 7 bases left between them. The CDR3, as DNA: TGTGCTAGTGCTCAGGGCTCTGGGGCCAACGTCCTGACTTTC. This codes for CASAQGSGANVLTF.

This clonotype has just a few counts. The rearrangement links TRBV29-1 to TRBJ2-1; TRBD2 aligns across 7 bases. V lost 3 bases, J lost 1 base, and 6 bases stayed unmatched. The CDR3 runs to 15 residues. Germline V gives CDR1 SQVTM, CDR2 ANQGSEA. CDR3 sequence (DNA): TGCAGCGTTGAGGGATGGGAGGGGTCCTACAATGAGCAGTTCTTC. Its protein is CSVEGWEGSYNEQFF.

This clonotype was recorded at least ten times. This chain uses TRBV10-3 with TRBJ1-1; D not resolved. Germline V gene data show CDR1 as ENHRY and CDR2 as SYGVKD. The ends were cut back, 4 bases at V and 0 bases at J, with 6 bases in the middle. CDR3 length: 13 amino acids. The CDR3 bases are TGTGCCATCAGTGGAGAGATGAACACTGAAGCTTTCTTT. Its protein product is CAISGEMNTEAFF.

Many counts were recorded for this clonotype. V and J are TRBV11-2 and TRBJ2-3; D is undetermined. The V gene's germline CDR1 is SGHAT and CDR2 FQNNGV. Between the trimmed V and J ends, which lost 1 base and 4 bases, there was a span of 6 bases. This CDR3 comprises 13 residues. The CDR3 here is CASSLVSSDTQYF. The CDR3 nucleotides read TGTGCCAGCAGCTTAGTATCCTCAGATACGCAGTATTTT.

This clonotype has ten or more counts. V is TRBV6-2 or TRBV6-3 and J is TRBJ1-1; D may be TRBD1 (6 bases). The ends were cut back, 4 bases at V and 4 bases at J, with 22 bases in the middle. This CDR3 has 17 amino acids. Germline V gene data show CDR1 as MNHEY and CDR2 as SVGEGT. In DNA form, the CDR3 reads TGTGCCAGCAGTTCCGAAACCAGGGACATACGCCCCACTGAAGCTTTCTTT. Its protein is CASSSETRDIRPTEAFF.

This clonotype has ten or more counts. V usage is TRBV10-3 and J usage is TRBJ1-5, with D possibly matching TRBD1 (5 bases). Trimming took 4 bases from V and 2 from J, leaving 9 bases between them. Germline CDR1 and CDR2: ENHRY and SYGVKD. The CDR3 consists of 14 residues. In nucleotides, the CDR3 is TGTGCCATCAGTGGGGACGGCGGCAATCAGCCCCAGCATTTT. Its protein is CAISGDGGNQPQHF.

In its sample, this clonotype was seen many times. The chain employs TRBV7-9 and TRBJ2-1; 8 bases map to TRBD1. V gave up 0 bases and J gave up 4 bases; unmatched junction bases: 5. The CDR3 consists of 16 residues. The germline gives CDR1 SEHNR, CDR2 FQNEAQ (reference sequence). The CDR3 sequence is CASSLAWGQAYNEQFF. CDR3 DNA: TGTGCCAGCAGCTTAGCTTGGGGACAGGCATACAATGAGCAGTTCTTC.

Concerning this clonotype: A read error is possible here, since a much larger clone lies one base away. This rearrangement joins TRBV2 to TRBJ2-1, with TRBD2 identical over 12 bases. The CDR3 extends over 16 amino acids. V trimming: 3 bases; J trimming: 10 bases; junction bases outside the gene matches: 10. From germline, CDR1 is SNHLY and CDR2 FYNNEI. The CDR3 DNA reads TGTGCCAGCAGTGACGGACTAGCGGGAATTAACTACGAGCAGTTCTTC. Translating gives CASSDGLAGINYEQFF. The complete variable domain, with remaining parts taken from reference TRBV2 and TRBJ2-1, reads EPEVTQTPSHQVTQMGQEVILRCVPISNHLYFYWYRQILGQKVEFLVSFYNNEISEKSEIFDDQFSVERPDGSNFTLKIRSTKLEDSAMYFCASSDGLAGINYEQFFGPGTRLTVL.

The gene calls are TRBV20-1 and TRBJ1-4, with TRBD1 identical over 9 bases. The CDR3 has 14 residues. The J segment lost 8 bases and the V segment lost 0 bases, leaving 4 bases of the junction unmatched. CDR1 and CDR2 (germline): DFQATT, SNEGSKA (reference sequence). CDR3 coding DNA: TGCAGTGCTAGAGATGACAGGGGGAACGAAAAACTGTTTTTT. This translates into CSARDDRGNEKLFF.

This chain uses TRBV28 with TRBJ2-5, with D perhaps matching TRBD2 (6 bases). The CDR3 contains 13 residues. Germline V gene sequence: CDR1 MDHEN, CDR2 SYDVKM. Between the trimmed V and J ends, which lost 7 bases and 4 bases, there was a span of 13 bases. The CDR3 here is CASTPGEGETQYF. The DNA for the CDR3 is TGTGCCAGCACCCCGGGAGAGGGAGAGACCCAGTACTTC.

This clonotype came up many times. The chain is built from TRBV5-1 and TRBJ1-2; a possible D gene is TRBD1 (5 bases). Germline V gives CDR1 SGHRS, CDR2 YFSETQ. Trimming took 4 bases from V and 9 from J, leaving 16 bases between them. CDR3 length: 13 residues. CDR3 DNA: TGCGCCAGCAGCGGGGCTGGATTTCGGAGCTACACCTTC. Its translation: CASSGAGFRSYTF.

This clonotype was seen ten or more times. The CDR3 spells CASSVETGTGRETQYF. Written as DNA, the CDR3 is TGTGCCAGCAGCGTAGAAACCGGGACAGGGCGGGAGACCCAGTACTTC. V and J are TRBV9 and TRBJ2-5; TRBD1 matches 9 bases. Per germline, CDR1 SGDLS and CDR2 YYNGEE. Trimming cost V 0 bases and J 5 bases; bases outside gene matches: 8. CDR3 length: 16 amino acids.

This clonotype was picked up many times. CDR3 amino acids: CSAEDRPNGEQYF. CDR3 sequence (DNA): TGCAGTGCTGAGGACAGGCCAAATGGAGAGCAGTACTTC. The chain couples TRBV20-1 to TRBJ2-7; 7 bases match TRBD1. CDR1 DFQATT and CDR2 SNEGSKA come from the germline V gene (reference sequence). CDR3 length: 13 residues. J was trimmed by 7 bases and V by 5 bases; bases with no gene match: 11.

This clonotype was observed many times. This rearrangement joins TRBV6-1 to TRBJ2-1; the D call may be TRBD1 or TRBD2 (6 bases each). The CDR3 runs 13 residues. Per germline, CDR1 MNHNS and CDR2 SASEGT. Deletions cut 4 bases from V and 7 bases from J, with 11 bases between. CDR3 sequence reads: CASSVTGRNEQFF. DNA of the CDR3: TGTGCCAGCAGTGTAACAGGGAGGAATGAGCAGTTCTTC.

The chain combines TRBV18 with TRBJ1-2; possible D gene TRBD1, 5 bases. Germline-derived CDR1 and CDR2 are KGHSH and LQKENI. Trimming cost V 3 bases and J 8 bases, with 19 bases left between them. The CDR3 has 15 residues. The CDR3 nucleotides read TGTGCCAGCTCACCCAGTAGGGACGCCTATACGGGCTACACCTTC. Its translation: CASSPSRDAYTGYTF.

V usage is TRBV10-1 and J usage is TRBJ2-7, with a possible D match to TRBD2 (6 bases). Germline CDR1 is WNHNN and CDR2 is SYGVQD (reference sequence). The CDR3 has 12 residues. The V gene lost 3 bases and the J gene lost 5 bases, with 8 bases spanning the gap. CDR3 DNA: TGCGCCAGCAGTGATGGAGGGAACGAGCAGTACTTC. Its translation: CASSDGGNEQYF.

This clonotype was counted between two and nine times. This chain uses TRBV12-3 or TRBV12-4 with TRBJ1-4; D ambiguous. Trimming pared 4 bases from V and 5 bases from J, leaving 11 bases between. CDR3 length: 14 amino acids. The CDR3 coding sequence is TGTGCCAGCAGTTGGGCCCGGCGGAATGAAAAACTGTTTTTT. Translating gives CASSWARRNEKLFF.

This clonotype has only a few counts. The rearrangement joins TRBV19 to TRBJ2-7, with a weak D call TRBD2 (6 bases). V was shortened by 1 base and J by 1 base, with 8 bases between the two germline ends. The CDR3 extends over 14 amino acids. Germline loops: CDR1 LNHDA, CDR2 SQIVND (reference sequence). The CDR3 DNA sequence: TGTGCCAGTAGTATAGGGAGGGGATCCTACGAGCAGTACTTC. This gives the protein CASSIGRGSYEQYF.